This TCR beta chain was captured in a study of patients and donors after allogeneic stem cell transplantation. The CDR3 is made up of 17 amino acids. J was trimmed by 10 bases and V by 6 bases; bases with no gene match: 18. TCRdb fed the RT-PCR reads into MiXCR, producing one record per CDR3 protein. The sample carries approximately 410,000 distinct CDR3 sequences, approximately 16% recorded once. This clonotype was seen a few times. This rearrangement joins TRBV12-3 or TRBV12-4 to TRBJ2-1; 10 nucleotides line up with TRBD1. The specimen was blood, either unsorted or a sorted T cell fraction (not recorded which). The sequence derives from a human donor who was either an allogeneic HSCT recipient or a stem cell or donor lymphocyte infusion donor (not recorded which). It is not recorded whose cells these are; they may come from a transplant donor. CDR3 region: CASSRSRPGQGIEEQFF. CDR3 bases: TGTGCCAGCAGCCGTTCCCGTCCGGGACAGGGGATTGAGGAGCAGTTCTTC.